The 29 T cell receptor beta chains below come from one sample, sequenced in a study of blood T cell repertoires in COVID-19. Profiling relied on immunoSEQ multiplex PCR, and the TCRdb table lists in-frame clones only, not all of them. Of a few hundred thousand clones listed, approximately 87% are singletons. The sequenced sample was PBMCs or T cells enriched from blood (not recorded which). Receptors were obtained from a woman in her fifties or sixties who had recovered from COVID-19.

This chain connects TRBV5-6 to TRBJ1-6; D perhaps matches TRBD1 (5 bases). Trimming took off 2 bases at V and 5 bases at J, with 20 bases between the two ends. The CDR3 consists of 18 residues. Germline V CDR1 and CDR2: SGHDT, YYEEEE. The CDR3 loop reads CASSFSLGGYFDNSPLHF. The CDR3 region has the DNA TGTGCCAGCAGCTTTTCGCTCGGGGGTTATTTCGATAATTCACCCCTCCACTTT.

This chain joins TRBV18 and TRBJ2-2; tentatively, D is TRBD1 (6 bases). V lost 3 bases, J lost 1 base, and 12 bases lay in between. There are 16 residues in the CDR3. Looked up from germline, CDR1 is KGHSH and CDR2 is LQKENI. The CDR3, as DNA: TGTGCCAGCTCACCGGTTGGACAGAGGAACACCGGGGAGCTGTTTTTT. It specifies CASSPVGQRNTGELFF.

The V gene is TRBV5-1, the J gene TRBJ1-1; the match to TRBD1 covers 11 bases. CDR3 size: 16 residues. V shed 4 bases and J 0 bases; nucleotides not matched to a gene: 5. The germline gives CDR1 SGHRS, CDR2 YFSETQ. CDR3 DNA: TGCGCCAGCAGCCCACGGACAGGGGGCCTGAACACTGAAGCTTTCTTT. Its translation is CASSPRTGGLNTEAFF. Variable domain in full (rest from reference TRBV5-1 and TRBJ1-1): KAGVTQTPRYLIKTRGQQVTLSCSPISGHRSVSWYQQTPGQGLQFLFEYFSETQRNKGNFPGRFSGRQFSNSRSEMNVSTLELGDSALYLCASSPRTGGLNTEAFFGQGTRLTVV.

The rearrangement uses TRBV28 and TRBJ1-1, with 7 bases aligning to TRBD1. This CDR3 has 16 amino acids. The germline gives CDR1 MDHEN, CDR2 SYDVKM. Trimming cost V 3 bases and J 1 base; bases outside gene matches: 8. The CDR3 DNA sequence: TGTGCCAGCAGTTTGATTGACAGGGCTAAGAACACTGAAGCTTTCTTT. Translation: CASSLIDRAKNTEAFF.

This chain links TRBV7-9 with TRBJ2-3; D remains ambiguous. CDR1 and CDR2 (germline): SEHNR, FQNEAQ (reference sequence). The CDR3 length is 14 residues. V was shortened by 5 bases and J by 0 bases, with 9 bases between the two germline ends. In nucleotides, the CDR3 is TGTGCCAGCAGCCGAGACATTAGCACAGATACGCAGTATTTT. It encodes CASSRDISTDTQYF.

The chain carries TRBV27 and TRBJ2-2; D may be TRBD2 (5 bases). CDR1 is MNHEY and CDR2 is SMNVEV in the germline V gene (reference sequence). This CDR3 has 16 residues. Deletions cut 6 bases from V and 6 bases from J, with 20 bases between. The CDR3 DNA reads as TGTGCCAGCAGCTTCAATCGGGGTATCCAGGCCGGGGAGCTGTTTTTT. Amino acids: CASSFNRGIQAGELFF.

V gene TRBV13 combines with J gene TRBJ1-3; TRBD1 aligns across 8 bases. Germline CDR1 is PRHDT and CDR2 is FYEKMQ (reference sequence). The CDR3 has 13 amino acids. The ends lost 5 bases at V and 4 bases at J; junction bases unmatched: 1. CDR3: CASSAGGGNTIYF. CDR3 DNA: TGTGCCAGCAGCGCAGGGGGCGGAAACACCATATATTTT.

The CDR3 loop is CASSVPGPTDTQYF. CDR3 DNA: TGTGCCAGCAGCGTCCCAGGGCCCACAGATACGCAGTATTTT. The chain employs TRBV9 and TRBJ2-3; weak D call: TRBD1 (5 bases). V was shortened by 2 bases and J by 2 bases, with 9 bases between the two germline ends. The CDR3 sequence is 14 residues long. Germline V lookup: CDR1 SGDLS, CDR2 YYNGEE.

The chain recombines TRBV9 with TRBJ2-7, with TRBD2 matching over 7 bases. The CDR3 spans 15 residues. Germline assignment: CDR1 SGDLS and CDR2 YYNGEE. With 4 bases clipped from V and 7 bases from J, the junction kept 14 bases outside the gene matches. Here the CDR3 reads CASSIDSGPFGEQYF. In DNA, the CDR3 is TGTGCCAGCAGCATAGATAGCGGGCCCTTTGGGGAGCAGTACTTC.

The J gene is TRBJ1-1, the V gene TRBV6-5; D remains unclear. Per the germline V gene, CDR1 is MNHEY and CDR2 is SVGAGI. The CDR3 contains 14 residues. Between the trimmed V and J ends, which lost 6 bases and 6 bases, there was a span of 17 bases. CDR3: CASRLGGEVAEAFF. CDR3 nucleotides: TGTGCCAGCAGGTTGGGAGGAGAGGTGGCTGAAGCTTTCTTT.

This clone was seen a few times. This chain connects TRBV19 to TRBJ1-5; tentative D call: TRBD1 (5 bases). The length of the CDR3 is 13 residues. The V gene's germline CDR1 is LNHDA and CDR2 SQIVND (reference sequence). V lost 3 bases and J 7 bases, leaving 10 bases between the germline ends. The CDR3 protein is CASSIYPGQPQHF. CDR3 nucleotides: TGTGCCAGTAGTATTTACCCAGGGCAGCCCCAGCATTTT.

This chain uses TRBV19 with TRBJ2-7, with 7 bases lining up with TRBD1. The CDR3 length is 15 residues. CDR1 LNHDA and CDR2 SQIVND come from the germline V gene (reference sequence). The junction had 13 bases not matched to a gene; V was cut back by 5 bases and J by 6 bases. CDR3 nucleotide sequence: TGTGCCAGTAGTCCCCCCGACAGGGTAGCCTCCGAGCAGTACTTC. This gives the protein CASSPPDRVASEQYF.

The J gene is TRBJ2-7, the V gene TRBV11-2; TRBD2 might be the D (6 bases). The germline V and J ends were trimmed by 3 bases and 2 bases, with 11 bases remaining between them. CDR3 length: 14 amino acids. Germline CDR1 reads SGHAT; CDR2 reads FQNNGV. DNA of the CDR3: TGTGCCAGCAGCTTTAGGCGGGGACCCTACGAGCAGTACTTC. Translated: CASSFRRGPYEQYF. Complete variable domain (other parts from reference TRBV11-2 and TRBJ2-7): EAGVAQSPRYKIIEKRQSVAFWCNPISGHATLYWYQQILGQGPKLLIQFQNNGVVDDSQLPKDRFSAERLKGVDSTLKIQPAKLEDSAVYLCASSFRRGPYEQYFGPGTRLTVT.

The chain employs TRBV10-3 and TRBJ1-5; perhaps TRBD1 as D (5 bases). The CDR3 is made up of 14 amino acids. Trimming took 10 bases from V and 5 from J, leaving 18 bases between them. Germline V gene data show CDR1 as ENHRY and CDR2 as SYGVKD. The DNA of the CDR3 is TGTGCCACATCGGCCCCAGGGAACGATCAGCCCCAGCATTTT. It translates to CATSAPGNDQPQHF.

The rearrangement uses TRBV24-1 and TRBJ1-1, with D uncertain. Trimming pared 2 bases from V and 7 bases from J, leaving 10 bases between. Germline-derived CDR1 and CDR2 are KGHDR and SFDVKD. This CDR3 has 13 residues. Here the CDR3 reads CATSDSEVSEAFF. DNA of the CDR3: TGTGCCACCAGTGATTCGGAGGTTAGTGAAGCTTTCTTT.

This chain joins TRBV19 and TRBJ2-2, with D uncertain. V was clipped by 6 bases and J by 5 bases, with 22 bases between them. Per the germline V gene, CDR1 is LNHDA and CDR2 is SQIVND (reference sequence). The CDR3 loop spans 17 amino acids. CDR3 in amino acids: CASREPFLTGFTGELFF. The CDR3 bases are TGTGCCAGTAGGGAGCCCTTTTTAACGGGTTTTACCGGGGAGCTGTTTTTT.

This chain uses TRBV9 with TRBJ1-4; D not certain. V was pared by 0 bases and J by 8 bases, with 14 bases between. The CDR3 loop spans 15 amino acids. Germline assignment: CDR1 SGDLS and CDR2 YYNGEE. The CDR3 sequence: CASSVVSGLGEKLFF. The CDR3 DNA follows: TGTGCCAGCAGCGTAGTTTCGGGGTTAGGCGAAAAACTGTTTTTT.

The chain has TRBV2 and TRBJ1-4; tentatively, D is TRBD1 (5 bases). CDR3 length equals 13 residues. Germline CDR1 SNHLY, CDR2 FYNNEI. Trimming shortened V by 8 bases and J by 8 bases, and 15 bases separated the two germline ends. The CDR3 loop is CASYRDLVEKLFF. CDR3 coding DNA: TGTGCCAGCTACCGGGACTTAGTAGAAAAACTGTTTTTT.

The chain employs TRBV28 and TRBJ1-1; 8 positions match TRBD1. Trimming took 5 bases from V and 1 from J; bases not matched to a gene: 6. Germline CDR1 and CDR2: MDHEN and SYDVKM. CDR3 length equals 15 residues. The CDR3 bases are TGTGCCAGCAGTCCAACAGGACAGGGGAACACTGAAGCTTTCTTT. Residues: CASSPTGQGNTEAFF.

This clone showed up just once. The chain's CDR3 is CASSLWGQLNQPQHF. The CDR3 DNA reads TGCGCCAGCAGCTTATGGGGACAGCTTAATCAGCCCCAGCATTTT. The chain employs TRBV5-1 and TRBJ1-5; 7 bases line up with TRBD1. Per the germline V gene, CDR1 is SGHRS and CDR2 is YFSETQ. The ends lost 2 bases at V and 4 bases at J; junction bases unmatched: 6. This CDR3 has 15 amino acids.

The chain combines TRBV2 with TRBJ1-1, with a weak D call TRBD1 (6 bases). The ends were cut back, 9 bases at V and 4 bases at J, with 15 bases in the middle. The CDR3 is made up of 13 amino acids. The V gene's germline CDR1 is SNHLY and CDR2 FYNNEI. The CDR3 nucleotides are TGTGCCAGTCGGACAGAACGGGGCACTGAAGCTTTCTTT. This sequence encodes CASRTERGTEAFF. Combining the CDR3 with reference TRBV2 and TRBJ1-1 gives the whole variable domain EPEVTQTPSHQVTQMGQEVILRCVPISNHLYFYWYRQILGQKVEFLVSFYNNEISEKSEIFDDQFSVERPDGSNFTLKIRSTKLEDSAMYFCASRTERGTEAFFGQGTRLTVV.

The gene calls are TRBV5-6 and TRBJ2-2; 10 nucleotides align to TRBD2. There are 17 residues in the CDR3. The trim removed 2 bases at V and 0 bases at J, leaving 4 bases unmatched. Germline V gene data show CDR1 as SGHDT and CDR2 as YYEEEE. The DNA for the CDR3 is TGTGCCAGCAGCTTCGTCCTAGCGGGGGCGAACACCGGGGAGCTGTTTTTT. This encodes CASSFVLAGANTGELFF. Based on the CDR3 plus reference TRBV5-6 and TRBJ2-2, the full variable domain is DAGVTQSPTHLIKTRGQQVTLRCSPKSGHDTVSWYQQALGQGPQFIFQYYEEEERQRGNFPDRFSGHQFPNYSSELNVNALLLGDSALYLCASSFVLAGANTGELFFGEGSRLTVL.

V usage is TRBV3-1 (or the pseudogene TRBV3-2) and J usage is TRBJ2-7; possible D gene TRBD2, 5 bases. CDR1 is LGHDT and CDR2 is YNNKEL in the germline V gene (reference sequence). Trimming removed 1 base from V and 0 bases from J, with 16 bases in between. CDR3 size: 17 residues. Here the CDR3 reads CASSQAPGGRSSYEQYF. The DNA for the CDR3 is TGTGCCAGCAGCCAAGCCCCAGGAGGCCGCTCCTCCTACGAGCAGTACTTC.

Only a few counts were recorded for this clone. V and J are TRBV7-2 and TRBJ2-7; D unclear. Germline V gene lookup returns CDR1 SGHTA and CDR2 FQGNSA. The ends were cut back, 1 base at V and 9 bases at J, with 10 bases in the middle. CDR3 length: 12 residues. CDR3 protein: CASSLVGLAQYF. The CDR3 DNA sequence: TGTGCCAGCAGCTTAGTTGGTTTAGCGCAGTACTTC.

The CDR3 spells CASGTGGSYGYTF. CDR3 sequence (DNA): TGTGCCAGCGGTACAGGGGGCAGCTATGGCTACACCTTC. The chain employs TRBV27 and TRBJ1-2, with 9 positions matching TRBD1. The CDR3 loop spans 13 amino acids. With V trimmed by 8 bases and J by 4 bases, 5 bases remained unmatched. In germline, CDR1 is MNHEY, CDR2 SMNVEV (reference sequence).

V usage is TRBV2 and J usage is TRBJ1-1; D gene ambiguous. V was trimmed by 6 bases and J by 0 bases, leaving 11 bases between them. Germline values: CDR1 SNHLY, CDR2 FYNNEI. This CDR3 contains 14 residues. The CDR3 is CASRMSLMNTEAFF. CDR3 nucleotides: TGTGCCAGCAGGATGAGTCTGATGAACACTGAAGCTTTCTTT. The variable domain in full, completed from reference TRBV2 and TRBJ1-1, reads EPEVTQTPSHQVTQMGQEVILRCVPISNHLYFYWYRQILGQKVEFLVSFYNNEISEKSEIFDDQFSVERPDGSNFTLKIRSTKLEDSAMYFCASRMSLMNTEAFFGQGTRLTVV.

The chain joins TRBV6-2 or TRBV6-3 to TRBJ1-1; no reliable D call. Deletions cut 2 bases from V and 2 bases from J, with 9 bases between. The CDR3 length is 14 residues. The germline CDR1 and CDR2 sequences are MNHEY and SVGEGT. The CDR3 DNA reads as TGTGCCAGCAGTTACGGCCAGACAAACACTGAAGCTTTCTTT. Amino acid sequence: CASSYGQTNTEAFF.

The chain carries TRBV27 and TRBJ2-7; tentative D call: TRBD2 (6 bases). CDR3 length: 14 amino acids. Trimming pared 6 bases from V and 0 bases from J, leaving 12 bases between. Germline CDR1 and CDR2: MNHEY and SMNVEV (reference sequence). The CDR3 loop reads CASRPPGSSYEQYF. The CDR3 DNA follows: TGTGCCAGCAGGCCTCCCGGGAGCTCCTACGAGCAGTACTTC.

The chain joins TRBV7-6 to TRBJ2-7; 8 bases align to TRBD2. This CDR3 is built from 16 residues. Germline CDR1 is SGHVS and CDR2 is FNYEAQ. The V and J ends lost 4 bases and 4 bases, in that order; junction bases with no gene match: 12. CDR3 DNA sequence: TGTGCCAGCAGCTCGGCCCCAAGCGGGGGATTTTACGAGCAGTACTTC. It specifies CASSSAPSGGFYEQYF.